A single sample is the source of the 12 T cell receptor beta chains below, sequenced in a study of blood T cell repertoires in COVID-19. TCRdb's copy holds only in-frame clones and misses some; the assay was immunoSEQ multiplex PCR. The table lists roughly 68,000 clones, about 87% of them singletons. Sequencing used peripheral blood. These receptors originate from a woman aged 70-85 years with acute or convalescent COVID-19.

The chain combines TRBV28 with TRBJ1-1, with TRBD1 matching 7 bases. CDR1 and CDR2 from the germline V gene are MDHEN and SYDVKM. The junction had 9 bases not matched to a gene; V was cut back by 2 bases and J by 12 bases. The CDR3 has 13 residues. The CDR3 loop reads CASSLGDSRGTFF. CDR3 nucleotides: TGTGCCAGCAGTTTAGGGGACAGCCGGGGAACTTTCTTT.

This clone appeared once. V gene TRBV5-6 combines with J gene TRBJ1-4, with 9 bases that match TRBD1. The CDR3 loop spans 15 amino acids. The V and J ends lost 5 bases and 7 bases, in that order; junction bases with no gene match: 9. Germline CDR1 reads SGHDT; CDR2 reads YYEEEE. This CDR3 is CASSRTGTGREKLFF. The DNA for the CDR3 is TGTGCCAGCAGTCGAACCGGGACAGGGCGTGAAAAACTGTTTTTT.

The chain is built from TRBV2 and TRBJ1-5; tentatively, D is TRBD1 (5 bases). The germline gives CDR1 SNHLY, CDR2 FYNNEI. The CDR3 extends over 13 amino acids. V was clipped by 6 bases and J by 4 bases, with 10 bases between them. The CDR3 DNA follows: TGTGCCAGCAGGGGGCGCGGAAATCAGCCCCAGCATTTT. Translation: CASRGRGNQPQHF. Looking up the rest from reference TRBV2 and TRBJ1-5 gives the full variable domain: EPEVTQTPSHQVTQMGQEVILRCVPISNHLYFYWYRQILGQKVEFLVSFYNNEISEKSEIFDDQFSVERPDGSNFTLKIRSTKLEDSAMYFCASRGRGNQPQHFGDGTRLSIL.

CDR3 in DNA: TGCGCCAGCAGCTCACAGGGGACGAACACTGAAGCTTTCTTT. Its protein is CASSSQGTNTEAFF. The chain has TRBV5-1 and TRBJ1-1, with 7 bases that match TRBD1. The V gene's germline CDR1 is SGHRS and CDR2 YFSETQ. The J segment lost 1 base and the V segment lost 3 bases, leaving 3 bases of the junction unmatched. This CDR3 has 14 residues. Full variable domain (remainder filled in from reference TRBV5-1 and TRBJ1-1): KAGVTQTPRYLIKTRGQQVTLSCSPISGHRSVSWYQQTPGQGLQFLFEYFSETQRNKGNFPGRFSGRQFSNSRSEMNVSTLELGDSALYLCASSSQGTNTEAFFGQGTRLTVV.

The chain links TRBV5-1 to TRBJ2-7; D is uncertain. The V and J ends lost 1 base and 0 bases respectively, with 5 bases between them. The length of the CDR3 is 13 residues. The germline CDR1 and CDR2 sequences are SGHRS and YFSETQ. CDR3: CASSLPSSYEQYF. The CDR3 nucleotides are TGCGCCAGCAGCTTGCCTAGCTCCTACGAGCAGTACTTC.

CDR3 protein: CSVGELAGYNEQFF. The CDR3 DNA is TGCAGCGTTGGCGAGCTAGCGGGGTACAATGAGCAGTTCTTC. The chain recombines TRBV29-1 with TRBJ2-1; the match to TRBD2 covers 9 bases. The CDR3 has 14 amino acids. The J segment lost 4 bases and the V segment lost 4 bases, leaving 5 bases of the junction unmatched. Looked up from germline, CDR1 is SQVTM and CDR2 is ANQGSEA.

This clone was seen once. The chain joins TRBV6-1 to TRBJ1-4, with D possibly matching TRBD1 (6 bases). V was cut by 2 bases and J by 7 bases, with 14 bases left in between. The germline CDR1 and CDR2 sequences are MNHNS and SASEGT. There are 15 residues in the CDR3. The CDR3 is CASSEMGALIEKLFF. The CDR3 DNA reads TGTGCCAGCAGTGAAATGGGGGCGCTGATTGAAAAACTGTTTTTT.

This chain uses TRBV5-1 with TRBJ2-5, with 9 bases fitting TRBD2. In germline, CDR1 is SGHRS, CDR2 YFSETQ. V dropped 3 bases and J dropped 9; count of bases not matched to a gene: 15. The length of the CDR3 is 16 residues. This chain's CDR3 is CASSSPTSGTPWAQYF. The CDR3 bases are TGCGCCAGCAGCTCTCCGACTAGCGGTACCCCCTGGGCCCAGTACTTC.

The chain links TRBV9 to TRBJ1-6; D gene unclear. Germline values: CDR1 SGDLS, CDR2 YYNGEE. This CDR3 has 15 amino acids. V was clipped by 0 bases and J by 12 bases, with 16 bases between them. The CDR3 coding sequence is TGTGCCAGCAGCGTAGGGACTTCACCCCGTGGACCCCTCCACTTT. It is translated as CASSVGTSPRGPLHF. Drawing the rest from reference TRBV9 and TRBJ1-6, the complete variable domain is DSGVTQTPKHLITATGQRVTLRCSPRSGDLSVYWYQQSLDQGLQFLIQYYNGEERAKGNILERFSAQQFPDLHSELNLSSLELGDSALYFCASSVGTSPRGPLHFGNGTRLTVT.

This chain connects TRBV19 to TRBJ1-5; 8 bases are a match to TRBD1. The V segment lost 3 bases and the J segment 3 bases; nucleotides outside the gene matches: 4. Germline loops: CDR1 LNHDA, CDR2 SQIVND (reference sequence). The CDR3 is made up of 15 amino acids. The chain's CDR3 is CASSMGQVYNQPQHF. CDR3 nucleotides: TGTGCCAGTAGTATGGGACAGGTCTACAATCAGCCCCAGCATTTT.

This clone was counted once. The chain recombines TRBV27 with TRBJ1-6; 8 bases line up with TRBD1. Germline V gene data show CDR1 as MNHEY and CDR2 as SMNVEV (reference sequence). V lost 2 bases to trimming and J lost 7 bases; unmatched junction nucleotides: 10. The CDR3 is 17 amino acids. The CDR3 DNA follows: TGTGCCAGCAGTTTAGACAGATCCTGGACAGGGAATTCACCCCTCCACTTT. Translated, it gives CASSLDRSWTGNSPLHF.

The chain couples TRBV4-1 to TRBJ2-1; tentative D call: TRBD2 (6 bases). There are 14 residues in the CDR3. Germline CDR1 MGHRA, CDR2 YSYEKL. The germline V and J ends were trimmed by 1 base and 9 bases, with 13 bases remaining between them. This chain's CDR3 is CASSQAARGGEQFF. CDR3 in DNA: TGCGCCAGCAGCCAAGCGGCTAGGGGAGGTGAGCAGTTCTTC.